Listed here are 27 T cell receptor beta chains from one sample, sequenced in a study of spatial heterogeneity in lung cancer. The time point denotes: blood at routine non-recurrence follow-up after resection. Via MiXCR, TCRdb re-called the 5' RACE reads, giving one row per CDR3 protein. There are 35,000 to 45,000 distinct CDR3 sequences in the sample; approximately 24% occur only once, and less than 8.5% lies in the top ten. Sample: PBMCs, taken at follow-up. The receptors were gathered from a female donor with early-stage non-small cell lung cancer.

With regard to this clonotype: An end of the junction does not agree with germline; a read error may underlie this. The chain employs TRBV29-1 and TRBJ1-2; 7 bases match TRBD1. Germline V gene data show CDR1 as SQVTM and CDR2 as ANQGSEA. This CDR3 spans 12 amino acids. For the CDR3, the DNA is TGCAGCGTTTCCGACAGGGACTATGCCTACACCTTC. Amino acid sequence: CSVSDRDYAYTF.

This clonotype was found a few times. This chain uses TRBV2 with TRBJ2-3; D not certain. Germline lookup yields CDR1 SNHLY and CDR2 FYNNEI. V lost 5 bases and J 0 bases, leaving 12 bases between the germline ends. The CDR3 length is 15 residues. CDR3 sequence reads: CASSQLTISTDTQYF. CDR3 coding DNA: TGTGCCAGCAGTCAACTGACAATTAGCACAGATACGCAGTATTTT.

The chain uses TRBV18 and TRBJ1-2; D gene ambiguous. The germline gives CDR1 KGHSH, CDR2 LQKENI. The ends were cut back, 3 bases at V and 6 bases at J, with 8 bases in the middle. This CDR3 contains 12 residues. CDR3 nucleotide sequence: TGTGCCAGCTCACCGAGCGAAGATGGCTACACCTTC. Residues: CASSPSEDGYTF.

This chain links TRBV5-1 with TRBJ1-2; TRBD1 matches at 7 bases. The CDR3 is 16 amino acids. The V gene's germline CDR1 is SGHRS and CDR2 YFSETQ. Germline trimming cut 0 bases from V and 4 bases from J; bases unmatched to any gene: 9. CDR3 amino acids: CASSLGVTTGFYGYTF. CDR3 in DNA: TGCGCCAGCAGCTTGGGCGTCACGACAGGGTTCTATGGCTACACCTTC.

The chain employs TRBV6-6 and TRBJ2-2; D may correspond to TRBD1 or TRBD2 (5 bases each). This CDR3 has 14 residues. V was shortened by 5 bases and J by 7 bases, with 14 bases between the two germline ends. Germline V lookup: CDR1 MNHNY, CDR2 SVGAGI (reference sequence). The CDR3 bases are TGTGCCAGCAGTGACCAGGGAGAGGGCGGGGAGCTGTTTTTT. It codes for CASSDQGEGGELFF.

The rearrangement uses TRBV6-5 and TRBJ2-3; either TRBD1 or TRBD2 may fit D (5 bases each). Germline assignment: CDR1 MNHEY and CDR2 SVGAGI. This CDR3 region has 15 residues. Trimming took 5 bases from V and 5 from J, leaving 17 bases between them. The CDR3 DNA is TGTGCCAGCAGTCTCCTGAGGGGTTCAGGAGATACGCAGTATTTT. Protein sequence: CASSLLRGSGDTQYF.

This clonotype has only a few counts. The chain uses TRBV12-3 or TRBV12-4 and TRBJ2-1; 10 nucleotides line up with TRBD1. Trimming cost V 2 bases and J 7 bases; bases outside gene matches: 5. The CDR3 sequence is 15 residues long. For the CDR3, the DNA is TGTGCCAGCAGTTTATCCTGGACAGGGGGTAATGAGCAGTTCTTC. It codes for CASSLSWTGGNEQFF.

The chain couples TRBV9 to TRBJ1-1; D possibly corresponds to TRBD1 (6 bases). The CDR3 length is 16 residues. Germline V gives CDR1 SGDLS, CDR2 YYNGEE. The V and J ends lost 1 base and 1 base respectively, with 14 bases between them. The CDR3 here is CASSVRDTGSNTEAFF. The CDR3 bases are TGTGCCAGCAGCGTAAGGGACACGGGCTCGAACACTGAAGCTTTCTTT. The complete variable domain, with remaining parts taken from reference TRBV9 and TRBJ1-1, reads DSGVTQTPKHLITATGQRVTLRCSPRSGDLSVYWYQQSLDQGLQFLIQYYNGEERAKGNILERFSAQQFPDLHSELNLSSLELGDSALYFCASSVRDTGSNTEAFFGQGTRLTVV.

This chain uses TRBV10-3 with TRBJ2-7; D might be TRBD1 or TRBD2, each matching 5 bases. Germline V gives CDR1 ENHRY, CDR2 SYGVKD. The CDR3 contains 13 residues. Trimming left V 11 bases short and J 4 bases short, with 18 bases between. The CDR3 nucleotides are TGTGCCGCGCGCCAAGGGGACGATTACGAGCAGTACGTC. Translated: CAARQGDDYEQYV.

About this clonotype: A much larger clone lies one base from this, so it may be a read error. The chain's CDR3 is CASSLARLVVGGHEQYF. CDR3 in DNA: TGTGCCAGCAGCTTAGCGCGTTTAGTAGTTGGCGGGCATGAGCAGTACTTC. The chain couples TRBV7-2 to TRBJ2-1; D may be TRBD2 (5 bases). The better agreement between TRBJ2-7 and the DNA end casts doubt on the J call. CDR1 is SGHTA and CDR2 is FQGNSA in the germline V gene. The CDR3 length is 17 residues.

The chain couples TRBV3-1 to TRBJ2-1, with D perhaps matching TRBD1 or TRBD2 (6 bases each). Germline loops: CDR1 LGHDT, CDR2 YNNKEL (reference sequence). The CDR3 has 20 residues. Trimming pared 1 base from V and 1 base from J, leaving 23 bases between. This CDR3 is CASSQGRAGLGGGSYNEQFF. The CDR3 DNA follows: TGTGCCAGCAGCCAAGGGCGGGCTGGTCTCGGGGGCGGTTCCTACAATGAGCAGTTCTTC.

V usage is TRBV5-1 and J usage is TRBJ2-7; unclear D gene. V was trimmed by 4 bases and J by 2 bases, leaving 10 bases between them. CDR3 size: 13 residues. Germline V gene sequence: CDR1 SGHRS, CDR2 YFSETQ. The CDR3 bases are TGCGCCAGCAGCCTCCCGTGGGCCTACGAGCAGTACTTC. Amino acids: CASSLPWAYEQYF.

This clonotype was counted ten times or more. CDR3 nucleotide sequence: TGCAGCGTTGACCACGAAGGGACAGATACGCAGTATTTT. Encoded protein: CSVDHEGTDTQYF. The chain carries TRBV29-1 and TRBJ2-3, with D unclear. In germline, CDR1 is SQVTM, CDR2 ANQGSEA. The CDR3 is 13 residues long. Trimming stripped 3 bases from V and 3 bases from J, with 10 bases between.

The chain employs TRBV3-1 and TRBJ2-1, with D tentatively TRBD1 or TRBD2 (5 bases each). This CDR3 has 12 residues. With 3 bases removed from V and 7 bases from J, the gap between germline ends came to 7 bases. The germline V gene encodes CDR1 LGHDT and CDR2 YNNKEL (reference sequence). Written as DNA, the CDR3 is TGTGCCAGCAGCCATTGGGGGAATGAGCAGTTCTTC. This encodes CASSHWGNEQFF.

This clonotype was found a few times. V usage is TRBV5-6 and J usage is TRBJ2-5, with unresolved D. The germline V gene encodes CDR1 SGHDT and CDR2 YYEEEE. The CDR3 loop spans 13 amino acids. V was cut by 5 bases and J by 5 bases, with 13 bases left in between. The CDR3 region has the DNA TGTGCCAGCAGTCCTGTCGTTGACGAGACCCAGTACTTC. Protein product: CASSPVVDETQYF.

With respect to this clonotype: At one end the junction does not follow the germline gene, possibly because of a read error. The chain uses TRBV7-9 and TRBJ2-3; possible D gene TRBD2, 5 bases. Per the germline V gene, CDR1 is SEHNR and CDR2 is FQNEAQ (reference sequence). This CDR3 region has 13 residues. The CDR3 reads CASSLAGADTQYF. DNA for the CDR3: TGTGCCAGCAGCCTAGCAGGTGCAGATACGCAGTATTTT.

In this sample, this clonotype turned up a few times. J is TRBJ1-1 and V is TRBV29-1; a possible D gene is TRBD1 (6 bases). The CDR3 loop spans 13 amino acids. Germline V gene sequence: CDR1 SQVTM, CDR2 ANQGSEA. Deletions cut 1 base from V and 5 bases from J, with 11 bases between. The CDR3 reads CSVEAGGRTEAFF. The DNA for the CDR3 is TGCAGCGTTGAAGCCGGGGGGCGAACTGAAGCTTTCTTT.

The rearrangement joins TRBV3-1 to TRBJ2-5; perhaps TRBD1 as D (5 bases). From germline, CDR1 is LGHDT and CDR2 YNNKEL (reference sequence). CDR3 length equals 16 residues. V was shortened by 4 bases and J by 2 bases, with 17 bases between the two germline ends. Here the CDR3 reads CASSPQGATPQETQYF. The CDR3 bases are TGTGCCAGCAGCCCCCAAGGGGCTACCCCACAAGAGACCCAGTACTTC.

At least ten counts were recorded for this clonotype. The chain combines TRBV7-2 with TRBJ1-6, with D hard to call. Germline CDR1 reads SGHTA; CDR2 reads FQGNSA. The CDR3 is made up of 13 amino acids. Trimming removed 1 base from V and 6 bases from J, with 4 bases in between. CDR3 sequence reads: CASSLDSNSPLHF. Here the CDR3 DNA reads TGTGCCAGCAGCTTAGATAGTAATTCACCCCTCCACTTT.

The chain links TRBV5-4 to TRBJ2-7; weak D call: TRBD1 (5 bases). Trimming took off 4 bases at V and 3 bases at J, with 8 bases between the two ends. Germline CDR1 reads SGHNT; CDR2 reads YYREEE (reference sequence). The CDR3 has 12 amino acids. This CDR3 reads CASSQDSYEQYF. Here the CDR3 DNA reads TGTGCCAGCAGCCAAGACAGCTACGAGCAGTACTTC.

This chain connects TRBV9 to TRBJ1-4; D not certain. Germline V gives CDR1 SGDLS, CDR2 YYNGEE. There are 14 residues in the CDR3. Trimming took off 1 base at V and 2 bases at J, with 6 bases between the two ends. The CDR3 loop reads CASSVLSTNEKLFF. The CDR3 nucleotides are TGTGCCAGCAGCGTACTATCGACTAATGAAAAACTGTTTTTT.

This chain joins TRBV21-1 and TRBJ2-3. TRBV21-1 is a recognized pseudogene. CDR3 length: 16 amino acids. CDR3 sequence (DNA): TGTGCCAGCAGCACGGCCGTTAGGCGGACCACAGATACGCAGTATTTT. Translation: CASSTAVRRTTDTQYF.

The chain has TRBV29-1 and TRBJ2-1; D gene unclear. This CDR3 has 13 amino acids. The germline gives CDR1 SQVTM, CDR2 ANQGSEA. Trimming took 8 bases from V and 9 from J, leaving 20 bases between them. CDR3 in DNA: TGCAGCTGTCGGGTTATGGGTCAGAGTGAGCAGTTCTTC. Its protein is CSCRVMGQSEQFF.

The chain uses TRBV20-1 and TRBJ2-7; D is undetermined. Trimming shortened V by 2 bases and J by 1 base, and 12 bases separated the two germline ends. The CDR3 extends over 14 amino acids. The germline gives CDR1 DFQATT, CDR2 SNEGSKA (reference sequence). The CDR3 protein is CSARPPLVSYEQYF. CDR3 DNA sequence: TGCAGTGCTAGACCCCCCCTAGTATCCTACGAGCAGTACTTC.

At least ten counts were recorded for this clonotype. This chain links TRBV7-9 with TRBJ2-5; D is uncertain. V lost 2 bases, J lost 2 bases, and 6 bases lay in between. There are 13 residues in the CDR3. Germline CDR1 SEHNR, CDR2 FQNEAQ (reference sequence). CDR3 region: CASSLIEQETQYF. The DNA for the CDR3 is TGTGCCAGCAGCTTAATAGAACAAGAGACCCAGTACTTC.

The CDR3 region is CASSALGQGDTEAFF. Written as DNA, the CDR3 is TGTGCCAGCAGTGCCTTGGGACAAGGGGACACTGAAGCTTTCTTT. The chain couples TRBV6-5 to TRBJ1-1; D is perhaps TRBD1 (6 bases). The CDR3 is 15 residues long. V was cut by 5 bases and J by 3 bases, with 16 bases left in between. The germline V gene encodes CDR1 MNHEY and CDR2 SVGAGI.

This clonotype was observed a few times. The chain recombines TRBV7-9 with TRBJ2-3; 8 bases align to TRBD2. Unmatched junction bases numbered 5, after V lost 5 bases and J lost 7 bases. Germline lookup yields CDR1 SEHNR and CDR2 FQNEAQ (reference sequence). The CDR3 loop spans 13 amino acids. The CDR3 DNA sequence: TGTGCCAGCAGCAGCGGGGGACTTAATACGCAGTATTTT. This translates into CASSSGGLNTQYF.